The 26 T cell receptor beta chains reported below all come from one sample, sequenced in a study of cytotoxic CD8 clonotypes in ibrutinib-treated CLL. TCRdb's table, derived via immunoSEQ multiplex PCR, lists solely in-frame clones and lacks some. The profile covers around 250,000 clones, with roughly 74% appearing a single time and 15% taken by the ten largest. Specimen: PBMCs, collected after 24 months of ibrutinib treatment. These receptors were collected from a human donor with chronic lymphocytic leukemia.

V and J are TRBV4-1 and TRBJ2-7; weak D call: TRBD2 (6 bases). Germline-derived CDR1 and CDR2 are MGHRA and YSYEKL. V lost 0 bases, J lost 4 bases, and 10 bases lay in between. CDR3 size: 14 residues. This CDR3 is CASSQESGPYEQYF. For the CDR3, the DNA is TGCGCCAGCAGCCAAGAAAGCGGGCCTTACGAGCAGTACTTC.

The CDR3 reads CASSTLGHGQQETQYF. In DNA, the CDR3 is TGTGCCAGTAGTACATTGGGTCACGGACAGCAAGAGACCCAGTACTTC. This chain joins TRBV19 and TRBJ2-5; D is perhaps TRBD1 (6 bases). CDR1 is LNHDA and CDR2 is SQIVND in the germline V gene (reference sequence). The V and J ends lost 4 bases and 2 bases respectively, with 17 bases between them. The CDR3 length is 16 residues. The variable domain in full, with the rest retrieved from reference TRBV19 and TRBJ2-5, is DGGITQSPKYLFRKEGQNVTLSCEQNLNHDAMYWYRQDPGQGLRLIYYSQIVNDFQKGDIAEGYSVSREKKESFPLTVTSAQKNPTAFYLCASSTLGHGQQETQYFGPGTRLLVL.

The genes are TRBV4-3 and TRBJ2-7, with a weak D call TRBD1 (6 bases). Germline CDR1 reads LGHNA; CDR2 reads YSLEER. CDR3 size: 19 residues. Trimming took 2 bases from V and 4 from J, leaving 27 bases between them. As DNA, the CDR3 is TGCGCCAGCAGCCAACTTAAATCGGGACAACTAAGGCTAGGTTACGAGCAGTACTTC. It is translated as CASSQLKSGQLRLGYEQYF.

CDR3 amino acids: CASRAALGGRNTEAFF. CDR3 DNA sequence: TGTGCCAGCAGGGCCGCCCTGGGGGGGCGGAACACTGAAGCTTTCTTT. The V call is TRBV6-6, the J call TRBJ1-1; tentatively, D is TRBD1 (6 bases). The V gene lost 6 bases and the J gene lost 1 base, with 18 bases spanning the gap. Germline loops: CDR1 MNHNY, CDR2 SVGAGI (reference sequence). This CDR3 contains 16 residues.

The chain combines TRBV30 with TRBJ1-1; D is unclear. CDR3 length: 11 residues. Trimming stripped 3 bases from V and 11 bases from J, with 13 bases between. CDR1 is GTSNPN, CDR2 SVGIG, per germline (reference sequence). The DNA of the CDR3 is TGTGCCTGGAGCCCAGATGCTTGGGCTTTCTTT. This codes for CAWSPDAWAFF.

This clone is a singleton in its sample. The sample holds other DNA sequences that translate to the same CDR3. The chain links TRBV30 to TRBJ2-2; D is undetermined. Germline CDR1 is GTSNPN and CDR2 is SVGIG (reference sequence). The CDR3 runs 11 residues. V was cut by 3 bases and J by 6 bases, with 5 bases left in between. The DNA of the CDR3 is TGTGCCTGGAGCCCTTCCGGGGAGCTGTTTTTT. It translates to CAWSPSGELFF.

This clone has only one observation. V gene TRBV27 combines with J gene TRBJ2-7, with D maybe TRBD2 (6 bases). Germline CDR1 and CDR2: MNHEY and SMNVEV (reference sequence). Trimming took 11 bases from V and 5 from J, leaving 13 bases between them. The CDR3 is 11 amino acids. CDR3 sequence reads: CAGGLGDEQYF. The DNA of the CDR3 is TGTGCCGGAGGGCTAGGTGACGAGCAGTACTTC.

This rearrangement joins TRBV27 to TRBJ2-3; D is uncertain. The V and J ends lost 8 bases and 1 base respectively, with 13 bases between them. CDR1 is MNHEY and CDR2 is SMNVEV in the germline V gene (reference sequence). This CDR3 contains 14 residues. CDR3 in amino acids: CASGDTQGTDTQYF. CDR3 coding DNA: TGTGCCAGCGGCGACACCCAGGGCACAGATACGCAGTATTTT.

The chain recombines TRBV10-1 with TRBJ2-2, with D maybe TRBD2 (6 bases). There are 12 residues in the CDR3. Germline V gene data show CDR1 as WNHNN and CDR2 as SYGVQD (reference sequence). Trimming took 5 bases from V and 6 from J, leaving 7 bases between them. Written as DNA, the CDR3 is TGCGCCAGCAGTCCGGGAGCCGGGGAGCTGTTTTTT. Its protein is CASSPGAGELFF.

V is TRBV23-1 and J is TRBJ2-7; TRBD1 matches at 9 bases. TRBV23-1 is noted as an ORF with a role that remains uncertain. The CDR3 runs to 14 residues. The J segment lost 4 bases and the V segment lost 4 bases, leaving 5 bases of the junction unmatched. In DNA, the CDR3 is TGCGCCAGCAGTCCATACAGGGGGCGGTACGAGCAGTACTTC. It translates to CASSPYRGRYEQYF.

The chain carries TRBV6-5 and TRBJ2-7; D perhaps matches TRBD1 (6 bases). Trimming removed 7 bases from V and 7 bases from J, with 20 bases in between. CDR1 is MNHEY and CDR2 is SVGAGI in the germline V gene. The CDR3 runs to 14 residues. Written as DNA, the CDR3 is TGTGCCAGCACCCTCGCAGGGGCCCGCCTTGAGCAGTACTTC. This gives the protein CASTLAGARLEQYF.

The chain joins TRBV9 to TRBJ1-5; D gene uncertain. The CDR3 loop spans 9 amino acids. Germline V lookup: CDR1 SGDLS, CDR2 YYNGEE. Trimming removed 7 bases from V and 7 bases from J, with 3 bases in between. CDR3 loop: CASGQPQHF. In DNA form, the CDR3 reads TGTGCCAGCGGACAGCCCCAGCATTTT.

This clone was counted a few times. This chain joins TRBV19 and TRBJ1-5, with D uncertain. Between the trimmed V and J ends, which lost 5 bases and 4 bases, there was a span of 12 bases. The CDR3 is 14 amino acids. CDR1 is LNHDA, CDR2 SQIVND, per germline (reference sequence). The DNA of the CDR3 is TGTGCCAGTAGTGATCCCGGGAGAAATCAGCCCCAGCATTTT. It encodes CASSDPGRNQPQHF. Drawing the rest from reference TRBV19 and TRBJ1-5, the complete variable domain is DGGITQSPKYLFRKEGQNVTLSCEQNLNHDAMYWYRQDPGQGLRLIYYSQIVNDFQKGDIAEGYSVSREKKESFPLTVTSAQKNPTAFYLCASSDPGRNQPQHFGDGTRLSIL.

Concerning this clone itself: At the DNA level, this CDR3 is encoded by other sequences in the same sample as well. The chain couples TRBV28 to TRBJ1-5; the D is unclear. CDR1 is MDHEN and CDR2 is SYDVKM in the germline V gene. The CDR3 contains 12 residues. V was pared by 2 bases and J by 2 bases, with 1 base between. The CDR3 bases are TGTGCCAGCAGTTTAGGCAATCAGCCCCAGCATTTT. Amino acids: CASSLGNQPQHF.

This chain joins TRBV10-1 and TRBJ1-1; 7 nucleotides line up with TRBD1. Trimming cost V 3 bases and J 1 base; bases outside gene matches: 5. This CDR3 has 15 amino acids. CDR1 WNHNN and CDR2 SYGVQD come from the germline V gene (reference sequence). For the CDR3, the DNA is TGCGCCAGCAGTGACCTGCGGACAGGGAACACTGAAGCTTTCTTT. Translated, it gives CASSDLRTGNTEAFF.

V gene TRBV28 combines with J gene TRBJ1-3; 7 nucleotides match TRBD1. Germline V gives CDR1 MDHEN, CDR2 SYDVKM. The CDR3 runs to 14 residues. The junction had 8 bases not matched to a gene; V was cut back by 6 bases and J by 6 bases. CDR3: CASSQDRLKNTIYF. The CDR3 DNA follows: TGTGCCAGCAGCCAGGACAGGTTGAAAAACACCATATATTTT.

The rearrangement joins TRBV7-9 to TRBJ1-3, with D tentatively TRBD1 (6 bases). Germline CDR1 SEHNR, CDR2 FQNEAQ (reference sequence). Trimming stripped 3 bases from V and 1 base from J, with 16 bases between. This CDR3 is built from 17 residues. As DNA, the CDR3 is TGTGCCAGCAGCTTCATAACAGGGAAGAGGTCTGGAAACACCATATATTTT. This sequence encodes CASSFITGKRSGNTIYF.

V usage is TRBV6-1 and J usage is TRBJ2-7; 8 nucleotides line up with TRBD1. The J segment lost 3 bases and the V segment lost 6 bases, leaving 4 bases of the junction unmatched. The CDR3 spans 13 residues. Germline V gene lookup returns CDR1 MNHNS and CDR2 SASEGT. DNA of the CDR3: TGTGCCAGCAGAACAGGACAGGGCTACGAGCAGTACTTC. Encoded protein: CASRTGQGYEQYF.

The chain carries TRBV4-2 and TRBJ2-1; 8 nucleotides match TRBD2. From germline, CDR1 is LGHNA and CDR2 YNFKEQ. J was trimmed by 9 bases and V by 0 bases; bases with no gene match: 10. This CDR3 comprises 16 residues. This CDR3 is CASSQDASGRSGEQFF. The CDR3 DNA follows: TGTGCCAGCAGCCAAGATGCCAGCGGGAGATCCGGTGAGCAGTTCTTC.

This clone has a handful of counts. This chain links TRBV5-4 with TRBJ1-1; 7 bases are a match to TRBD1. This CDR3 is built from 12 residues. With V trimmed by 7 bases and J by 6 bases, 6 bases remained unmatched. Germline V gene data show CDR1 as SGHNT and CDR2 as YYREEE (reference sequence). The CDR3 DNA follows: TGTGCCAGCGCCCATACAGGGGCTGAAGCTTTCTTT. Residues: CASAHTGAEAFF. The whole variable domain, filled in from reference TRBV5-4 and TRBJ1-1, reads ETGVTQSPTHLIKTRGQQVTLRCSSQSGHNTVSWYQQALGQGPQFIFQYYREEENGRGNFPPRFSGLQFPNYSSELNVNALELDDSALYLCASAHTGAEAFFGQGTRLTVV.

The J gene is TRBJ1-4, the V gene TRBV6-6; possible D gene TRBD1, 5 bases. Trimming pared 2 bases from V and 7 bases from J, leaving 17 bases between. The CDR3 runs 16 residues. Germline CDR1 MNHNY, CDR2 SVGAGI (reference sequence). The CDR3 coding sequence is TGTGCCAGCAGTTACAGTATGAGGCAGGGTGGTGAAAAACTGTTTTTT. Amino acid sequence: CASSYSMRQGGEKLFF.

In its sample, this clone was seen once. The CDR3 DNA is TGTGCCAGCAGCAGGAGGGGTGAGCAGTTCTTC. Its translation is CASSRRGEQFF. This sequence joins TRBV7-9 and TRBJ2-1; TRBD2 might be the D (6 bases). CDR3 size: 11 residues. Trimming cost V 5 bases and J 9 bases, with 8 bases left between them. The germline V gene has CDR1 SEHNR and CDR2 FQNEAQ (reference sequence).

This sequence joins TRBV28 and TRBJ1-3, with D unresolved. V dropped 8 bases and J dropped 3 bases, with 8 bases sitting between them. The CDR3 is 12 amino acids. From germline, CDR1 is MDHEN and CDR2 SYDVKM. This CDR3 is CASRSNGNTIYF. The CDR3 DNA sequence: TGTGCCAGCCGTTCTAATGGAAACACCATATATTTT.

This rearrangement joins TRBV27 to TRBJ2-7; TRBD2 matches at 12 bases. The V gene end was trimmed by 6 bases and the J gene end by 2 bases; junction bases not matched to a gene: 11. In germline, CDR1 is MNHEY, CDR2 SMNVEV (reference sequence). This CDR3 spans 17 amino acids. The CDR3 region is CASSSRLAGVGPYEQYF. The CDR3 nucleotides are TGTGCCAGCAGCTCGCGACTAGCGGGAGTCGGGCCCTACGAGCAGTACTTC.

V and J are TRBV25-1 and TRBJ2-5; 8 bases align to TRBD2. The CDR3 has 16 amino acids. Germline V gene sequence: CDR1 MGHDK, CDR2 SYGVNS. J gave up 0 bases and V 4 bases, and 7 bases lay outside the gene matches. CDR3 residues: CASSAPGGGYQETQYF. DNA for the CDR3: TGTGCCAGCAGTGCCCCGGGAGGGGGATACCAAGAGACCCAGTACTTC.

This clone was seen a single time. The V gene is TRBV7-9, the J gene TRBJ2-3; 10 bases match TRBD2. Trimming removed 4 bases from V and 4 bases from J; junction bases left unmatched: 14. The CDR3 extends over 18 amino acids. From germline, CDR1 is SEHNR and CDR2 FQNEAQ (reference sequence). CDR3 sequence: CASSSPLRISGRSDTQYF. For the CDR3, the DNA is TGTGCCAGCAGCTCGCCCCTTCGGATTAGCGGGAGGTCAGATACGCAGTATTTT.